The 15 T cell receptor beta chains presented below share a single source sample, sequenced in a study of T cell changes during pregnancy in multiple sclerosis. Profiling relied on immunoSEQ multiplex PCR, and the TCRdb table lists in-frame clones only, not all of them. Altogether 60,000 to 90,000 clones are present, about 93% being singletons, with the ten largest covering approximately 2.8%. The source was peripheral blood, collected after pregnancy. These receptor sequences come from a female donor in good health, enrolled as a control in a pregnancy study.

The chain couples TRBV11-2 to TRBJ2-2; D ambiguous. The CDR3 covers 14 residues. CDR1 is SGHAT, CDR2 FQNNGV, per germline. Trimming left V 5 bases short and J 2 bases short, with 9 bases between. CDR3 sequence reads: CASSGRLNTGELFF. CDR3 bases: TGTGCCAGCAGCGGGCGCCTAAACACCGGGGAGCTGTTTTTT.

The count of this clone is one. J is TRBJ1-2 and V is TRBV18; a weak D match, TRBD1 (5 bases). The germline V gene encodes CDR1 KGHSH and CDR2 LQKENI. CDR3 length: 12 residues. Trimming pared 6 bases from V and 3 bases from J, leaving 8 bases between. The CDR3 protein is CASSTADYGYTF. The DNA of the CDR3 is TGTGCCAGCTCGACAGCCGACTATGGCTACACCTTC.

The gene calls are TRBV6-6 and TRBJ2-1; D is perhaps TRBD1 (5 bases). Germline V lookup: CDR1 MNHNY, CDR2 SVGAGI (reference sequence). This CDR3 is 14 amino acids long. The V end lost 2 bases, the J end lost 5 bases, and 10 bases lay between the germline ends. The CDR3 reads CASSYIGQNNEQFF. The DNA of the CDR3 is TGTGCCAGCAGTTACATCGGACAAAACAATGAGCAGTTCTTC.

Notes on this clone: Other DNA sequences in the same sample also yield this CDR3. The V gene is TRBV6-5, the J gene TRBJ2-7, with D unclear. The V gene lost 0 bases and the J gene lost 0 bases, with 9 bases spanning the gap. The germline V gene encodes CDR1 MNHEY and CDR2 SVGAGI. This CDR3 region has 15 residues. The CDR3 DNA reads TGTGCCAGCAGTTACTCGACGGCAGGCTCCTACGAGCAGTACTTC. It encodes CASSYSTAGSYEQYF.

The rearrangement links TRBV7-2 to TRBJ2-7, with D perhaps matching TRBD1 (6 bases). V lost 1 base and J 1 base, leaving 8 bases between the germline ends. Germline V gene data show CDR1 as SGHTA and CDR2 as FQGNSA. The CDR3 has 14 amino acids. The chain's CDR3 is CASSLDRGSYEQYF. Here the CDR3 DNA reads TGTGCCAGCAGCTTAGATAGGGGGTCCTACGAGCAGTACTTC.

V gene TRBV2 combines with J gene TRBJ2-3; D uncertain. V lost 7 bases and J lost 8, with 19 bases in between. The CDR3 is 14 residues long. Germline CDR1 reads SNHLY; CDR2 reads FYNNEI. The CDR3 DNA is TGTGCCAGCAAAGTGGGCCCCGATATGGGTACGCAGTATTTT. It translates to CASKVGPDMGTQYF.

The chain joins TRBV5-1 to TRBJ2-1, with D possibly being TRBD1 (5 bases). The V end was cut by 2 bases, the J end by 5 bases, with 14 bases between. CDR1 and CDR2 from the germline V gene are SGHRS and YFSETQ. This CDR3 is 15 amino acids long. CDR3 coding DNA: TGCGCCAGCAGCTTTCAAGGGGCACTAAACAATGAGCAGTTCTTC. This codes for CASSFQGALNNEQFF.

CDR3 loop: CASSRSTGTSEKLFF. The CDR3 DNA reads as TGTGCCAGCAGCCGAAGCACCGGGACAAGTGAAAAACTGTTTTTT. The V and J genes are TRBV14 and TRBJ1-4; maybe TRBD1 (6 bases). The V gene's germline CDR1 is SGHDN and CDR2 FVKESK. V was trimmed by 4 bases and J by 7 bases, leaving 16 bases between them. The CDR3 totals 15 residues.

The CDR3 coding sequence is TGTGCCACCAGCAGAGACGGCAGGGGGCAGGGCGTTGAAAAACTGTTTTTT. This codes for CATSRDGRGQGVEKLFF. The J gene is TRBJ1-4, the V gene TRBV15; 8 bases are shared with TRBD1. Germline lookup yields CDR1 LNHNV and CDR2 YYDKDF (reference sequence). V shed 0 bases, J shed 7 bases, and the junction held 10 bases outside the gene matches. The CDR3 length is 17 residues.

The J gene is TRBJ2-1, the V gene TRBV28; 7 bases are shared with TRBD1. The CDR3 extends over 15 amino acids. CDR1 MDHEN and CDR2 SYDVKM come from the germline V gene. The ends lost 5 bases at V and 5 bases at J; junction bases unmatched: 9. The CDR3: CASSGPGQANNEQFF. In DNA, the CDR3 is TGTGCCAGCAGTGGCCCAGGACAGGCCAACAATGAGCAGTTCTTC.

The V and J genes are TRBV2 and TRBJ2-5, with 12 positions matching TRBD2. The V segment lost 5 bases and the J segment 8 bases; nucleotides outside the gene matches: 9. Germline V gene lookup returns CDR1 SNHLY and CDR2 FYNNEI. This CDR3 is built from 15 residues. The CDR3 nucleotides are TGTGCCAGCAGTTCTAGCGGGAGGGCCCGAGGAACCCAGTACTTC. This sequence encodes CASSSSGRARGTQYF.

The chain joins TRBV27 to TRBJ1-4, with a tentative D call TRBD1 (6 bases). Germline values: CDR1 MNHEY, CDR2 SMNVEV (reference sequence). V gave up 5 bases and J gave up 7 bases, with 11 bases separating them. There are 13 residues in the CDR3. As DNA, the CDR3 is TGTGCCAGCAGTGAACAGGGCGGTGAAAAACTGTTTTTT. This translates into CASSEQGGEKLFF.

This sequence joins TRBV19 and TRBJ2-3; 8 bases agree with TRBD2. Looked up from germline, CDR1 is LNHDA and CDR2 is SQIVND (reference sequence). The CDR3 has 18 amino acids. V shed 6 bases and J 1 base; nucleotides not matched to a gene: 15. The CDR3 is CASSRGLAGGTGTDTQYF. CDR3 in DNA: TGTGCCAGTAGCCGGGGGCTAGCGGGTGGAACTGGCACAGATACGCAGTATTTT.

This clone is termed medium-sized. V and J are TRBV7-2 and TRBJ2-1; D call uncertain. Trimming cost V 7 bases and J 7 bases, with 29 bases left between them. The V gene's germline CDR1 is SGHTA and CDR2 FQGNSA. The CDR3 loop spans 18 amino acids. The CDR3 reads CASTALWSRLFVRNEQFF. Here the CDR3 DNA reads TGTGCCAGCACCGCCCTCTGGTCTAGGCTGTTTGTGAGGAATGAGCAGTTCTTC.

The chain couples TRBV10-3 to TRBJ1-2; 8 positions agree with TRBD1. J was trimmed by 4 bases and V by 7 bases; bases with no gene match: 8. Germline V lookup: CDR1 ENHRY, CDR2 SYGVKD. This CDR3 has 14 amino acids. The CDR3 DNA reads TGTGCCATCAACCAGGGGGCCCGTGGCTATGGCTACACCTTC. Encoded protein: CAINQGARGYGYTF.